The entry below describes one T cell receptor beta chain. As yet, its antigen is unknown. Relative to the germline gene, one junction end is altered; a read error may explain this. Eligibility required adulthood, ileal or ileocolonic Crohn's disease and indicated ileocolonic resection. This CDR3 is 14 amino acids long. The germline gives CDR1 SGHDN, CDR2 FVKESK. Sequencing used immunoSEQ multiplex PCR; TCRdb keeps in-frame clones, though not all of them. In the table there are approximately 5,400 clones, around 79% of which are singletons. These data are taken from a study of T cell repertoires in ileal Crohn's disease. Notes on the study in general: Clonality above 26.8% at surgery always came with endoscopic recurrence.

The receptor's source is an adult with Crohn's disease. The rearrangement uses TRBV14 and TRBJ1-5; D might be TRBD1 (6 bases). The sequencing sample was made of ileal tissue. The CDR3 is CASSQYGGNRPQHF. The CDR3 DNA reads as TGTGCCAGCAGCCAGTATGGGGGCAATCGGCCCCAGCATTTT.